The 8 T cell receptor beta chains below come from one sample, sequenced in a study of somatic mutations in cytotoxic T cells in rheumatoid arthritis. Measured with immunoSEQ multiplex PCR; TCRdb has only the in-frame clones, and not every one. The repertoire holds 25,000 to 30,000 clones, with around 90% as singletons. The sequenced sample consisted of CD8+ T cells sorted from blood. All receptors derive from an adult with rheumatoid arthritis.

V gene TRBV13 combines with J gene TRBJ2-3; D call uncertain. The V end lost 4 bases, the J end lost 0 bases, and 8 bases lay between the germline ends. The CDR3 has 14 residues. CDR1 and CDR2 (germline): PRHDT, FYEKMQ (reference sequence). The CDR3 sequence is CASSSGLSTDTQYF. In DNA form, the CDR3 reads TGTGCCAGCAGCTCGGGCCTAAGCACAGATACGCAGTATTTT.

The chain employs TRBV4-3 and TRBJ2-1, with D perhaps given as TRBD1 or TRBD2 (5 bases each). V lost 3 bases and J 3 bases, leaving 15 bases between the germline ends. CDR3 length equals 16 residues. The germline CDR1 and CDR2 sequences are LGHNA and YSLEER. CDR3 loop: CASSQSIGDDYNEQFF. Here the CDR3 DNA reads TGCGCCAGCAGCCAGTCAATAGGGGACGACTACAATGAGCAGTTCTTC.

CDR3 in amino acids: CASSEEASGTTQETQYF. DNA for the CDR3: TGTGCCAGCAGTGAAGAAGCTAGCGGGACGACCCAAGAGACCCAGTACTTC. The rearrangement joins TRBV6-1 to TRBJ2-5, with 9 bases lining up with TRBD2. Losses at the gene ends were 1 base for V and 1 base for J; bases not matched to a gene: 7. CDR3 size: 17 residues. The germline V gene has CDR1 MNHNS and CDR2 SASEGT.

The table lists this clone with a count of one. The rearrangement links TRBV7-9 to TRBJ2-3; no reliable D call. This CDR3 region has 15 residues. CDR1 SEHNR and CDR2 FQNEAQ come from the germline V gene (reference sequence). V was cut by 0 bases and J by 2 bases, with 9 bases left in between. CDR3 protein: CASSLASEVTDTQYF. CDR3 DNA: TGTGCCAGCAGCTTAGCGTCAGAGGTCACAGATACGCAGTATTTT. The variable domain in full, completed from reference TRBV7-9 and TRBJ2-3, reads DTGVSQNPRHKITKRGQNVTFRCDPISEHNRLYWYRQTLGQGPEFLTYFQNEAQLEKSRLLSDRFSAERPKGSFSTLEIQRTEQGDSAMYLCASSLASEVTDTQYFGPGTRLTVL.

This chain connects TRBV27 to TRBJ2-1; TRBD1 matches 7 bases. V shed 10 bases, J shed 7 bases, and the junction held 7 bases outside the gene matches. This CDR3 spans 12 amino acids. Germline assignment: CDR1 MNHEY and CDR2 SMNVEV (reference sequence). The CDR3 is CATQGQSNEQFF. The CDR3, as DNA: TGTGCCACCCAGGGACAGTCAAATGAGCAGTTCTTC.

The V and J genes are TRBV6-5 and TRBJ1-2; D is unresolved. V shed 6 bases and J shed 0 bases, with 11 bases lying between them. The CDR3 contains 14 residues. In germline, CDR1 is MNHEY, CDR2 SVGAGI. The DNA of the CDR3 is TGTGCCAGCAGACCAACGGGAGCTAACTATGGCTACACCTTC. Amino acid sequence: CASRPTGANYGYTF.

The chain links TRBV27 to TRBJ1-2; TRBD1 might be the D (5 bases). There are 14 residues in the CDR3. Germline values: CDR1 MNHEY, CDR2 SMNVEV (reference sequence). The V gene lost 6 bases and the J gene lost 2 bases, with 13 bases spanning the gap. The chain's CDR3 is CASSPGQSNYGYTF. CDR3 coding DNA: TGTGCCAGCAGCCCCGGACAATCGAACTATGGCTACACCTTC.

V and J are TRBV5-1 and TRBJ1-1; the D gene is possibly TRBD1 (5 bases). V was pared by 0 bases and J by 6 bases, with 15 bases between. This CDR3 has 15 residues. Germline CDR1 is SGHRS and CDR2 is YFSETQ. The DNA of the CDR3 is TGCGCCAGCAGCTTGGGAGGGGCTAGCGTGGCTGAAGCTTTCTTT. This gives the protein CASSLGGASVAEAFF. Supplemented by reference TRBV5-1 and TRBJ1-1, the full variable domain reads KAGVTQTPRYLIKTRGQQVTLSCSPISGHRSVSWYQQTPGQGLQFLFEYFSETQRNKGNFPGRFSGRQFSNSRSEMNVSTLELGDSALYLCASSLGGASVAEAFFGQGTRLTVV.